The 27 T cell receptor beta chains below all came from one sample that was sequenced in a study of blood T cell repertoires in COVID-19. Repertoires were generated with immunoSEQ multiplex PCR, while TCRdb's copy carries only in-frame clones and drops some. Among 200,000 to 250,000 clones listed, around 85% were seen once. Sequencing input: peripheral blood. All receptors come from a woman in her thirties or forties with active or convalescent COVID-19.

V and J are TRBV6-5 and TRBJ1-2, with a weak D call TRBD1 (6 bases). The V end lost 5 bases, the J end lost 8 bases, and 21 bases lay between the germline ends. This CDR3 contains 15 residues. Germline loops: CDR1 MNHEY, CDR2 SVGAGI. The CDR3 DNA reads TGTGCCAGCAGTAGTCCGGCGGGGGGCGTTGAAGGCTACACCTTC. This codes for CASSSPAGGVEGYTF.

The V and J genes are TRBV5-1 and TRBJ2-5; D call uncertain. The V gene's germline CDR1 is SGHRS and CDR2 YFSETQ. V lost 0 bases to trimming and J lost 2 bases, with 11 bases between them. CDR3 length equals 15 residues. The CDR3 loop is CASSLEHRSQETQYF. The DNA of the CDR3 is TGCGCCAGCAGCTTGGAGCACAGATCTCAAGAGACCCAGTACTTC.

The chain carries TRBV5-1 and TRBJ2-5, with D hard to call. CDR3 length: 11 amino acids. Germline assignment: CDR1 SGHRS and CDR2 YFSETQ. The V end lost 3 bases, the J end lost 3 bases, and 3 bases lay between the germline ends. The CDR3 DNA follows: TGCGCCAGCAGCTCCAAAGAGACCCAGTACTTC. It specifies CASSSKETQYF.

This chain connects TRBV27 to TRBJ2-7; D not certain. V dropped 4 bases and J dropped 9 bases, with 16 bases sitting between them. From germline, CDR1 is MNHEY and CDR2 SMNVEV (reference sequence). This CDR3 has 13 residues. The CDR3 nucleotides read TGTGCCAGCAGTTGGCAGGTCGATACGCCGCAGTACTTC. Its protein is CASSWQVDTPQYF.

The chain joins TRBV28 to TRBJ2-5; no definite D call. Trimming took off 1 base at V and 5 bases at J, with 8 bases between the two ends. This CDR3 has 13 amino acids. The V gene's germline CDR1 is MDHEN and CDR2 SYDVKM. This chain's CDR3 is CASSLFRVETQYF. The CDR3 DNA sequence: TGTGCCAGCAGTTTATTCCGGGTTGAGACCCAGTACTTC.

V and J are TRBV19 and TRBJ1-1, with no clear D. The V and J ends lost 10 bases and 4 bases respectively, with 19 bases between them. The CDR3 has 14 residues. CDR1 and CDR2 (germline): LNHDA, SQIVND (reference sequence). The CDR3 DNA follows: TGTGCCACCTCCCGTGGTGGCTTTATCACTGAAGCTTTCTTT. Protein product: CATSRGGFITEAFF.

This clone came up once. The CDR3 DNA reads TGTGCCAGCAGTCGTACGACAGGGGGAGTCGATGGCTACACCTTC. Its translation is CASSRTTGGVDGYTF. The rearrangement uses TRBV27 and TRBJ1-2, with 9 bases that match TRBD1. CDR1 is MNHEY, CDR2 SMNVEV, per germline (reference sequence). V shed 5 bases, J shed 6 bases, and the junction held 10 bases outside the gene matches. The CDR3 contains 15 residues.

As DNA, the CDR3 is TGTGCCAGCAGTGAATATAGCGGGGGATACAATGAGCAGTTCTTC. The encoded protein is CASSEYSGGYNEQFF. The chain links TRBV2 to TRBJ2-1; TRBD2 agrees at 9 bases. Losses at the gene ends were 2 bases for V and 4 bases for J; bases not matched to a gene: 3. Germline values: CDR1 SNHLY, CDR2 FYNNEI. The CDR3 sequence is 15 residues long.

The rearrangement joins TRBV29-1 to TRBJ1-1, with 7 positions matching TRBD1. CDR1 SQVTM and CDR2 ANQGSEA come from the germline V gene. The CDR3 consists of 12 residues. V lost 1 base and J lost 10; bases outside the gene matches: 6. CDR3 in DNA: TGCAGCGTTGAAGTCAAGGGGGCCGGAGCTTTCTTT. Its protein is CSVEVKGAGAFF.

This clone was observed once. The chain links TRBV11-3 to TRBJ1-1; D remains ambiguous. This CDR3 contains 13 residues. Germline values: CDR1 SGHNT, CDR2 YENEEA. V lost 0 bases and J lost 4, with 6 bases in between. Here the CDR3 DNA reads TGTGCCAGCAGCTTAGAAGCGGGCACTGAAGCTTTCTTT. Its protein product is CASSLEAGTEAFF.

This chain connects TRBV7-3 to TRBJ2-1; 12 nucleotides match TRBD2. From germline, CDR1 is SGHTA and CDR2 FQGTGA. The CDR3 consists of 15 residues. Trimming took 4 bases from V and 7 from J; bases not matched to a gene: 5. The CDR3 bases are TGTGCCAGCAGCTCGCTAGCGGGGGGGCGAAATGAGCAGTTCTTC. This translates into CASSSLAGGRNEQFF.

This clone occurred once. The V and J genes are TRBV20-1 and TRBJ1-2, with D perhaps TRBD1 (5 bases). The CDR3 runs 10 residues. The V end lost 3 bases, the J end lost 8 bases, and 7 bases lay between the germline ends. The germline CDR1 and CDR2 sequences are DFQATT and SNEGSKA (reference sequence). CDR3: CSAREGGYTF. The DNA for the CDR3 is TGCAGTGCTAGGGAGGGGGGCTACACCTTC.

V and J are TRBV29-1 and TRBJ1-5; TRBD1 might be the D (6 bases). The V end was cut by 6 bases, the J end by 5 bases, with 14 bases between. The CDR3 totals 13 residues. The germline CDR1 and CDR2 sequences are SQVTM and ANQGSEA. Here the CDR3 reads CSVTHGGDQPQHF. For the CDR3, the DNA is TGCAGCGTAACCCATGGGGGCGATCAGCCCCAGCATTTT. Filled out from reference TRBV29-1 and TRBJ1-5, the complete variable domain reads SAVISQKPSRDICQRGTSLTIQCQVDSQVTMMFWYRQQPGQSLTLIATANQGSEATYESGFVIDKFPISRPNLTFSTLTVSNMSPEDSSIYLCSVTHGGDQPQHFGDGTRLSIL.

Here the CDR3 reads CASSKQGYSYEQYV. The CDR3 DNA sequence: TGTGCCAGCAGCAAACAGGGTTACTCCTACGAGCAGTACGTC. J is TRBJ2-7 and V is TRBV21-1; the D call in the table, TRBD1, was not verified against the DNA. TRBV21-1 represents a pseudogene. This CDR3 has 14 residues.

The chain links TRBV7-3 to TRBJ2-1; D is possibly TRBD2 (6 bases). Trimming cost V 0 bases and J 2 bases, with 11 bases left between them. The CDR3 runs to 16 residues. Germline CDR1 is SGHTA and CDR2 is FQGTGA. CDR3 sequence reads: CASSLTGGYTYNEQFF. CDR3 sequence (DNA): TGTGCCAGCAGCTTAACAGGAGGGTATACCTACAATGAGCAGTTCTTC. Looking up the rest from reference TRBV7-3 and TRBJ2-1 gives the full variable domain: GAGVSQTPSNKVTEKGKYVELRCDPISGHTALYWYRQSLGQGPEFLIYFQGTGAADDSGLPNDRFFAVRPEGSVSTLKIQRTERGDSAVYLCASSLTGGYTYNEQFFGPGTRLTVL.

This clone occurred a few times. The chain joins TRBV3-1 (or the pseudogene TRBV3-2) to TRBJ1-5; D ambiguous. The ends were cut back, 0 bases at V and 7 bases at J, with 13 bases in the middle. Germline V lookup: CDR1 LGHDT, CDR2 YNNKEL (reference sequence). The CDR3 has 15 residues. CDR3 sequence: CASSQDLTVRQPQHF. The DNA for the CDR3 is TGTGCCAGCAGCCAAGACCTAACGGTGAGACAGCCCCAGCATTTT.

The rearrangement uses TRBV10-2 and TRBJ1-5, with TRBD1 as a possible D gene (5 bases). This CDR3 has 14 residues. CDR1 and CDR2 from the germline V gene are WSHSY and SAAADI. With 2 bases removed from V and 6 bases from J, the gap between germline ends came to 11 bases. CDR3 residues: CASSESGGSQPQHF. CDR3 coding DNA: TGCGCCAGCAGTGAGAGCGGGGGATCTCAGCCCCAGCATTTT.

This clone has a handful of counts. In nucleotides, the CDR3 is TGTGCCAGCAGTGAAGTGGGCAGGGGAAATTCACCCCTCCACTTT. It is translated as CASSEVGRGNSPLHF. The rearrangement joins TRBV6-1 to TRBJ1-6, with D possibly matching TRBD1 (6 bases). V was trimmed by 1 base and J by 7 bases, leaving 11 bases between them. Germline V gene data show CDR1 as MNHNS and CDR2 as SASEGT. The CDR3 spans 15 residues.

As regards this clone: Other DNA sequences of this sample code for an identical CDR3. The V gene is TRBV3-1 (or the pseudogene TRBV3-2), the J gene TRBJ2-2; maybe TRBD2 (5 bases). V shed 3 bases and J shed 5 bases, with 7 bases lying between them. Germline V CDR1 and CDR2: LGHDT, YNNKEL (reference sequence). This CDR3 region has 13 residues. CDR3 coding DNA: TGTGCCAGCAGCCAGGGGAGTACCGGGGAGCTGTTTTTT. This gives the protein CASSQGSTGELFF.

This clone was seen only a few times. The J gene is TRBJ1-5, the V gene TRBV7-2, with 7 bases fitting TRBD1. The CDR3 has 15 amino acids. Trimming at V came to 4 bases and at J to 7 bases, leaving 10 bases not matched to a gene. Germline CDR1 is SGHTA and CDR2 is FQGNSA. Here the CDR3 reads CASSSQGGVQQPQHF. The CDR3 DNA reads as TGTGCCAGCAGCTCCCAGGGGGGCGTTCAACAGCCCCAGCATTTT.

The rearrangement links TRBV15 to TRBJ2-7; D is undetermined. Germline V lookup: CDR1 LNHNV, CDR2 YYDKDF (reference sequence). V was shortened by 0 bases and J by 2 bases, with 8 bases between the two germline ends. The CDR3 runs 14 residues. The CDR3 DNA is TGTGCCACCAGCAGAGATTTAGATGCCTACGAGCAGTACTTC. Its translation: CATSRDLDAYEQYF.

The rearrangement joins TRBV7-9 to TRBJ2-7, with TRBD2 matching 13 bases. The V gene's germline CDR1 is SEHNR and CDR2 FQNEAQ (reference sequence). This CDR3 is built from 14 residues. With 7 bases clipped from V and 4 bases from J, the junction kept 4 bases outside the gene matches. For the CDR3, the DNA is TGTGCCAGCACCGGACTAGCGGGGGCGTACGAGCAGTACTTC. This encodes CASTGLAGAYEQYF.

The J gene is TRBJ1-6, the V gene TRBV5-1; 7 bases match TRBD1. The CDR3 is 14 amino acids. Germline V gives CDR1 SGHRS, CDR2 YFSETQ. Trimming cost V 0 bases and J 12 bases; bases outside gene matches: 6. CDR3 DNA: TGCGCCAGCAGCTTGGATGGACAGGCGGGACCCCTCCACTTT. As protein: CASSLDGQAGPLHF.

The gene calls are TRBV7-9 and TRBJ2-7, with 7 bases lining up with TRBD1. Germline V gene data show CDR1 as SEHNR and CDR2 as FQNEAQ (reference sequence). The CDR3 is made up of 12 amino acids. The V segment lost 6 bases and the J segment 7 bases; nucleotides outside the gene matches: 6. CDR3 loop: CASSLTGQEQYV. The CDR3 DNA follows: TGTGCCAGCAGTTTGACAGGGCAAGAGCAGTACGTC.

V and J are TRBV7-2 and TRBJ1-5; 7 bases match TRBD1. Germline V lookup: CDR1 SGHTA, CDR2 FQGNSA. Unmatched junction bases numbered 8, after V lost 5 bases and J lost 10 bases. The CDR3 sequence is 13 residues long. CDR3 nucleotide sequence: TGTGCCAGCAGCCTCGGACAGGTCAGTCCCCAGCATTTT. It yields the protein CASSLGQVSPQHF.

The genes are TRBV28 and TRBJ2-4; D uncertain. CDR1 and CDR2 from the germline V gene are MDHEN and SYDVKM. This CDR3 contains 15 residues. V dropped 3 bases and J dropped 0 bases, with 9 bases sitting between them. The CDR3 DNA sequence: TGTGCCAGCAGTTTTCCTTCCTTAGCCAAAAACATTCAGTACTTC. As protein: CASSFPSLAKNIQYF.

The rearrangement uses TRBV14 and TRBJ1-2; D gene uncertain. The CDR3 contains 13 residues. CDR1 is SGHDN, CDR2 FVKESK, per germline. Trimming removed 1 base from V and 4 bases from J, with 7 bases in between. CDR3 in amino acids: CASSQGQFYGYTF. CDR3 DNA sequence: TGTGCCAGCAGCCAAGGGCAGTTCTATGGCTACACCTTC.